This TCR beta chain emerged from a study of beta chain features in type 1 diabetes. A remark on this clone: What it binds is not known.

Overall study results and limits: All four CD4+ subsets from Type 1 diabetes patients carried moderately but significantly shorter TCRB CDR3s.

In germline, CDR1 is LNHDA, CDR2 SQIVND (reference sequence). The CDR3 has 17 residues. V was pared by 6 bases and J by 0 bases, with 12 bases of the junction left unmatched. Every isolated RNA sample was fully reverse transcribed, so sequencing captured expressed TCRB transcripts. Assay used: immunoSEQ multiplex PCR; TCRdb lists only in-frame clones, some missing. The sample gives a few hundred thousand clones, roughly 12% of which show up once; approximately 0.016% is in the top ten. The TCR originated in a woman between 18 and 29 years old with type 1 diabetes. The chain couples TRBV19 to TRBJ1-1; TRBD1 matches 8 bases. Sequencing used naive CD4+ T cells from blood. DNA of the CDR3: TGTGCCAGTAGGACCGGGACAGGAGACACCATGAACACTGAAGCTTTCTTT. Translated: CASRTGTGDTMNTEAFF.